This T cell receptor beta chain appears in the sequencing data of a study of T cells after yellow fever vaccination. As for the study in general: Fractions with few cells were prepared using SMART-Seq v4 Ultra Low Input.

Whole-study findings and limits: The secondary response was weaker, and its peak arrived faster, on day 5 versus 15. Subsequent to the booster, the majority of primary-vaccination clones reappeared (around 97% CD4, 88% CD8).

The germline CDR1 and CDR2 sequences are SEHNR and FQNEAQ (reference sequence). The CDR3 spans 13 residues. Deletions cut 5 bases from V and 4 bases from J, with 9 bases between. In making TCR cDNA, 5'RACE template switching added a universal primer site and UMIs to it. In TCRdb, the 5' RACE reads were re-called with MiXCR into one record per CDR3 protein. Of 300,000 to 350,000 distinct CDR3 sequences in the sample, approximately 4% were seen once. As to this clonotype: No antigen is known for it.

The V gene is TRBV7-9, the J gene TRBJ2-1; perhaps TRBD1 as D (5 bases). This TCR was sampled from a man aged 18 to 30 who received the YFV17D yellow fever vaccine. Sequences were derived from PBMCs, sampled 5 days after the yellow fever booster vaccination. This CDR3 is CASSPRQYNEQFF. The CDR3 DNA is TGTGCCAGCAGCCCCAGACAGTACAATGAGCAGTTCTTC.